Described below is a single T cell receptor beta chain sequence and its context. Antigen: not known. This table comes from immunoSEQ multiplex PCR, and its TCRdb copy is limited to in-frame clones, with some not included. The repertoire holds 43,000 or so clones, with 70% to 85% as singletons. The sample belongs to a study of a mutant IDH1 vaccine in newly diagnosed glioma. Study as a whole: The patients received vaccinations eight times, in weeks 1, 3, 5, 7, 11, 15, 19 and 23. Treated individuals were approximately 60% male and roughly 40% female, averaging roughly 38 years of age. Earlier care involved radiotherapy, temozolomide, or both, and the majority received both.

The V gene end was trimmed by 2 bases and the J gene end by 5 bases; junction bases not matched to a gene: 16. The germline V gene encodes CDR1 MGHRA and CDR2 YSYEKL. The CDR3 has 18 amino acids. Study-wide findings and caveats: Changes in the top peripheral T cell clonotypes seemingly had no bearing on pseudoprogression.

As for time point: week 23, last vaccination. Vaccinated patients received 300 ug of mutant IDH1 20-mer peptide per dose, with topical imiquimod. This rearrangement joins TRBV4-1 to TRBJ1-1; 8 nucleotides align to TRBD1. The receptor's source is a woman between 18 and 30 years old with glioma. Some clones in this sample may be carry-over from other donors' samples. Source: PBMCs, taken from a glioma patient whose treatment included an IDH1 peptide vaccine. The CDR3 loop is CASSQKRGQGARDTEAFF. DNA of the CDR3: TGCGCCAGCAGCCAAAAGAGGGGGCAGGGGGCCAGGGATACTGAAGCTTTCTTT.